This TCR beta chain was recorded in a study of T cell responses to AZD1222 COVID-19 vaccine. Overall study context: Both about-4-week and about-12-week second-dose recipients were combined.

Data came from immunoSEQ multiplex PCR; TCRdb stores just in-frame clones and leaves some out. The sample records roughly 200,000 clones, 70% to 90% being singletons. Study results and caveats: Baseline seropositivity occurred in only 5 or 6 AZD1222 recipients. Among spike-specific TCRs, nearly half reportedly target unmutated variant regions. After the peak T cell response, and only then, were repertoires sampled.

On this clone: The antigen is unknown.

This TCR was sampled from an adult in good health. Sequenced here: peripheral blood, sampled on day 0 of AZD1222 vaccination.

CDR3 bases: TGTGCCAGCAGCCTAGGGTCGACAGGGGGTGAGGCTGAAGCTTTCTTT. It is translated as CASSLGSTGGEAEAFF. The chain couples TRBV7-8 to TRBJ1-1; TRBD1 matches at 9 bases. This CDR3 contains 16 residues. The V gene's germline CDR1 is SGHVS and CDR2 FQNEAQ. V gave up 5 bases and J gave up 6 bases; unmatched junction bases: 13. The whole variable domain, filled in from reference TRBV7-8 and TRBJ1-1, reads GAGVSQSPRYKVAKRGQDVALRCDPISGHVSLFWYQQALGQGPEFLTYFQNEAQLDKSGLPSDRFFAERPEGSVSTLKIQRTQQEDSAVYLCASSLGSTGGEAEAFFGQGTRLTVV.